The entry that follows covers one TCR beta chain sequence. The data derive from a study of shared T cell receptors in the human thymus. V lost 3 bases to trimming and J lost 0 bases; unmatched junction nucleotides: 15. The germline V gene encodes CDR1 SGDLS and CDR2 YYNGEE. The CDR3 is 19 residues long. Sequenced by immunoSEQ multiplex PCR; TCRdb stores in-frame clones only, minus some. The data contain almost 550,000 clones, about four fifths of them singletons. This same sample was also taken into another study, of human thymus T cells. That work states: Congenital heart defects were the reason for the corrective surgery that the donors, healthy Finnish infants, were having. Thymic resections from corrective heart surgery supplied the tissue. There appeared to be biased usage of V and J genes in thymic and blood repertoires. Reports from related research described highly overlapping thymic repertoires among unrelated individuals.

Sequencing input: thymocytes. This clonotype originated in a boy younger than two with a congenital heart defect. This rearrangement joins TRBV9 to TRBJ1-3; 7 nucleotides line up with TRBD1. The CDR3 DNA is TGTGCCAGCAGCGCGAGACCGCTACTGGGACAGAGCTCTGGAAACACCATATATTTT. This codes for CASSARPLLGQSSGNTIYF.